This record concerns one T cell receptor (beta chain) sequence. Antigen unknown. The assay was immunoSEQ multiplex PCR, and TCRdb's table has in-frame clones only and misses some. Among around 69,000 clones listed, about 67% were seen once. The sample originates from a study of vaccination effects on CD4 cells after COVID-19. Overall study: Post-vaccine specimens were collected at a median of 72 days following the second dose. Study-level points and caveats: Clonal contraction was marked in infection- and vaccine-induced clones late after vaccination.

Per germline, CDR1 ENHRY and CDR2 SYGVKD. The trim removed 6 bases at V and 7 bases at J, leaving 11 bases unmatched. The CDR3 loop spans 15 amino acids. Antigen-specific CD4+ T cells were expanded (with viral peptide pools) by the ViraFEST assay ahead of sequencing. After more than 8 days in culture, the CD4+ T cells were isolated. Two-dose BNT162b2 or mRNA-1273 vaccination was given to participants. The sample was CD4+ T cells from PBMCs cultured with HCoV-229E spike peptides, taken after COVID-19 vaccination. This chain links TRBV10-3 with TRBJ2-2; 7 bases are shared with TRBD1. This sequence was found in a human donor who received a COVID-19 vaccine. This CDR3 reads CAIRERQGTGGELFF. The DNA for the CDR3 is TGTGCCATCAGGGAGAGACAGGGAACGGGCGGGGAGCTGTTTTTT.